A single sample gave rise to the 4 T cell receptor beta chains below, sequenced in a study of PD-1 blockade in classical Hodgkin lymphoma. Profiling relied on immunoSEQ multiplex PCR, and the TCRdb table lists in-frame clones only, not all of them. The sample yields about 27,000 clones, about 86% seen once. All the patients suffered relapse after autologous stem cell transplantation, and brentuximab vedotin exposure differed. Negative selection with magnets was how CD8+ T cells were isolated from the thawed PBMCs. The source was CD8+ T cells from blood, collected at baseline. The source of these receptors is a human donor with classical Hodgkin lymphoma.

This clone was detected only a few times. The V and J genes are TRBV2 and TRBJ1-3, with unresolved D. In germline, CDR1 is SNHLY, CDR2 FYNNEI. This CDR3 has 13 amino acids. V was clipped by 3 bases and J by 4 bases, with 7 bases between them. CDR3 nucleotides: TGTGCCAGCAGTGATCTTGGGGGAAACACCATATATTTT. This translates into CASSDLGGNTIYF.

The chain couples TRBV9 to TRBJ1-1; D call uncertain. The CDR3 has 13 amino acids. Germline CDR1 is SGDLS and CDR2 is YYNGEE. V shed 3 bases and J shed 3 bases, with 9 bases lying between them. The CDR3 coding sequence is TGTGCCAGCAGCGCCCGATGGGACACTGAAGCTTTCTTT. Translated, it gives CASSARWDTEAFF. Based on the CDR3 plus reference TRBV9 and TRBJ1-1, the full variable domain is DSGVTQTPKHLITATGQRVTLRCSPRSGDLSVYWYQQSLDQGLQFLIQYYNGEERAKGNILERFSAQQFPDLHSELNLSSLELGDSALYFCASSARWDTEAFFGQGTRLTVV.

This rearrangement joins TRBV7-9 to TRBJ2-7; 8 nucleotides match TRBD1. The V segment lost 3 bases and the J segment 3 bases; nucleotides outside the gene matches: 7. Germline V gene data show CDR1 as SEHNR and CDR2 as FQNEAQ (reference sequence). CDR3 length equals 15 residues. CDR3 in amino acids: CASSFGRGRVYEQYF. CDR3 DNA sequence: TGTGCCAGCAGCTTCGGCAGGGGGCGGGTCTACGAGCAGTACTTC.

The rearrangement uses TRBV11-3 and TRBJ2-5, with TRBD2 as a possible D gene (5 bases). Germline V gene sequence: CDR1 SGHNT, CDR2 YENEEA. The V end lost 5 bases, the J end lost 7 bases, and 14 bases lay between the germline ends. This CDR3 has 13 residues. CDR3 sequence reads: CASSLKRLRTQYF. In DNA form, the CDR3 reads TGTGCCAGCAGCCTTAAGCGGTTACGGACCCAGTACTTC.